Below are 15 T cell receptor beta chains sequenced from a single sample in a study of cytomegalovirus exposure and HLA in healthy donors. PCR primers comprised 60 Vbeta and 13 Jbeta primers. Sequencing was performed with immunoSEQ multiplex PCR; in TCRdb, only in-frame clones are kept and a portion is missing. The data contain roughly 170,000 clones, about four fifths of them singletons. Sequenced: PBMCs. Receptors originate from a middle-aged man in good health and CMV-seronegative.

The CDR3 DNA sequence: TGTGCCAGCAGATCAGACGGGAACTATGGCTACACCTTC. Encoded protein: CASRSDGNYGYTF. The chain is built from TRBV7-2 and TRBJ1-2; D unresolved. V was clipped by 6 bases and J by 2 bases, with 10 bases between them. The length of the CDR3 is 13 residues. Germline CDR1 SGHTA, CDR2 FQGNSA.

V usage is TRBV7-2 and J usage is TRBJ2-1; no clear D gene. The germline V gene encodes CDR1 SGHTA and CDR2 FQGNSA. Trimming shortened V by 5 bases and J by 0 bases, and 5 bases separated the two germline ends. The CDR3 length is 13 residues. The CDR3 nucleotides read TGTGCCAGCAGCCCGTACTCCTACAATGAGCAGTTCTTC. It yields the protein CASSPYSYNEQFF. The whole variable domain, remainder taken from reference TRBV7-2 and TRBJ2-1, is GAGVSQSPSNKVTEKGKDVELRCDPISGHTALYWYRQSLGQGLEFLIYFQGNSAPDKSGLPSDRFSAERTGGSVSTLTIQRTQQEDSAVYLCASSPYSYNEQFFGPGTRLTVL.

This clone has just a few counts. This chain joins TRBV7-3 and TRBJ2-2, with D hard to call. The CDR3 spans 16 residues. V dropped 5 bases and J dropped 4 bases, with 17 bases sitting between them. The germline V gene encodes CDR1 SGHTA and CDR2 FQGTGA. The CDR3 protein is CASSQKPLPSTGELFF. For the CDR3, the DNA is TGTGCCAGCAGCCAAAAGCCCCTTCCGAGCACCGGGGAGCTGTTTTTT.

This chain uses TRBV13 with TRBJ1-2; 7 bases map to TRBD1. V dropped 8 bases and J dropped 4; count of bases not matched to a gene: 10. The CDR3 length is 14 residues. Per the germline V gene, CDR1 is PRHDT and CDR2 is FYEKMQ (reference sequence). The DNA of the CDR3 is TGTGCCAGCGGCAGGGGGACAGTCACCTATGGCTACACCTTC. This encodes CASGRGTVTYGYTF.

CDR3 in DNA: TGTGCCAGCAGACCGGACAGGGTGGAGACCCAGTACTTC. Translation gives CASRPDRVETQYF. The chain links TRBV6-5 to TRBJ2-5, with 8 bases matching TRBD1. Germline V gene lookup returns CDR1 MNHEY and CDR2 SVGAGI. The CDR3 covers 13 residues. After removal of 6 bases from V and 5 bases from J, the junction contained 5 bases not matched to a gene.

The chain has TRBV19 and TRBJ2-7; D unresolved. In germline, CDR1 is LNHDA, CDR2 SQIVND (reference sequence). V lost 4 bases to trimming and J lost 0 bases, with 16 bases between them. This CDR3 has 16 amino acids. In DNA, the CDR3 is TGTGCCAGTAGTACGCGACTGGTCCTCGCCTCCTACGAGCAGTACTTC. Translating gives CASSTRLVLASYEQYF.

The gene calls are TRBV2 and TRBJ2-7; D uncertain. With 3 bases removed from V and 0 bases from J, the gap between germline ends came to 6 bases. Per germline, CDR1 SNHLY and CDR2 FYNNEI. The CDR3 contains 13 residues. The CDR3 loop reads CASSDLVSYEQYF. CDR3 nucleotide sequence: TGTGCCAGCAGTGATTTAGTCTCCTACGAGCAGTACTTC.

V is TRBV5-1 and J is TRBJ2-7, with TRBD1 as a possible D gene (6 bases). Germline lookup yields CDR1 SGHRS and CDR2 YFSETQ. Trimming left V 3 bases short and J 5 bases short, with 9 bases between. The CDR3 is 12 amino acids. DNA for the CDR3: TGCGCCAGCAGCTCACAGGGCAACGAGCAGTACTTC. Residues: CASSSQGNEQYF.

J is TRBJ1-1 and V is TRBV11-2; no clear D gene. V dropped 0 bases and J dropped 8 bases, with 10 bases sitting between them. This CDR3 has 13 amino acids. The germline gives CDR1 SGHAT, CDR2 FQNNGV. CDR3 protein: CASSLDVREEAFF. CDR3 sequence (DNA): TGTGCCAGCAGCTTAGATGTCCGGGAAGAAGCTTTCTTT.

This chain connects TRBV19 to TRBJ1-5; TRBD1 agrees at 9 bases. The CDR3 length is 16 residues. Germline V gene lookup returns CDR1 LNHDA and CDR2 SQIVND (reference sequence). V lost 7 bases to trimming and J lost 2 bases; unmatched junction nucleotides: 9. The CDR3 DNA sequence: TGTGCCAGTATGGGGACAGGGCCCGGGGGCAATCAGCCCCAGCATTTT. Amino acid sequence: CASMGTGPGGNQPQHF.

This clone has just one count. The chain is built from TRBV18 and TRBJ1-2; weak D call: TRBD1 (5 bases). The germline V and J ends were trimmed by 2 bases and 7 bases, with 11 bases remaining between them. This CDR3 has 13 amino acids. Germline assignment: CDR1 KGHSH and CDR2 LQKENI. The CDR3 spells CASSPTGEAGYTF. CDR3 sequence (DNA): TGTGCCAGCTCACCAACGGGGGAGGCTGGCTACACCTTC.

The chain uses TRBV7-3 and TRBJ2-7; the match to TRBD1 covers 7 bases. Germline V gives CDR1 SGHTA, CDR2 FQGTGA. CDR3 length equals 17 residues. V lost 2 bases to trimming and J lost 3 bases; unmatched junction nucleotides: 13. The DNA for the CDR3 is TGTGCCAGCAGCTTATCGGCCGGCGACAGGGATCACTACGAGCAGTACTTC. Translating it yields CASSLSAGDRDHYEQYF.

This clone was observed a few times. The rearrangement links TRBV7-2 to TRBJ2-3; D not certain. V lost 4 bases, J lost 2 bases, and 13 bases lay in between. The CDR3 contains 15 residues. Germline V lookup: CDR1 SGHTA, CDR2 FQGNSA. The CDR3 here is CASSWSLLPTDTQYF. CDR3 in DNA: TGTGCCAGCAGCTGGAGCCTGCTACCCACAGATACGCAGTATTTT.

The chain combines TRBV7-6 with TRBJ2-7; D gene uncertain. Per germline, CDR1 SGHVS and CDR2 FNYEAQ. Trimming stripped 3 bases from V and 4 bases from J, with 10 bases between. The CDR3 is 13 amino acids. The CDR3 sequence is CASSFALWYEQYF. CDR3 in DNA: TGTGCCAGCAGCTTCGCCCTATGGTACGAGCAGTACTTC.

V is TRBV11-2 and J is TRBJ2-1, with 13 bases fitting TRBD2. V lost 6 bases and J lost 6; bases outside the gene matches: 14. Germline CDR1 is SGHAT and CDR2 is FQNNGV. The CDR3 is made up of 18 amino acids. In nucleotides, the CDR3 is TGTGCCAGCAGAACCCCGGGACTAGCGGGGTCCGCCGGCAATGAGCAGTTCTTC. Amino acids: CASRTPGLAGSAGNEQFF.